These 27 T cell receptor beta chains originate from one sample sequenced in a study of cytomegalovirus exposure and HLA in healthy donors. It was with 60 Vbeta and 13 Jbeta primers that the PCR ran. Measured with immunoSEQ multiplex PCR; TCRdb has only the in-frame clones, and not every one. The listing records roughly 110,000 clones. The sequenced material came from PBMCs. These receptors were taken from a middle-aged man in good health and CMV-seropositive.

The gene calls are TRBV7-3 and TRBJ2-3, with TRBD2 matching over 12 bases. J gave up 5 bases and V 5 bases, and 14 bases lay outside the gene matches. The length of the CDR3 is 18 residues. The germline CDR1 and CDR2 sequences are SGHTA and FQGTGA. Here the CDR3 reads CASSPATERLAGVDTQYF. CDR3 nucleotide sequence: TGTGCCAGCAGCCCCGCCACCGAGAGACTAGCGGGAGTAGATACGCAGTATTTT.

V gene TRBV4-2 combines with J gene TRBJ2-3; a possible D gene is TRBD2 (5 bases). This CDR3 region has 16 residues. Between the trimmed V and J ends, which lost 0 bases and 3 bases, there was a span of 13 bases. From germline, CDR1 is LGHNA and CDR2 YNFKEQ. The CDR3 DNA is TGTGCCAGCAGCCAAGAAGGGAGCCCGAGGACAGATACGCAGTATTTT. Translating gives CASSQEGSPRTDTQYF.

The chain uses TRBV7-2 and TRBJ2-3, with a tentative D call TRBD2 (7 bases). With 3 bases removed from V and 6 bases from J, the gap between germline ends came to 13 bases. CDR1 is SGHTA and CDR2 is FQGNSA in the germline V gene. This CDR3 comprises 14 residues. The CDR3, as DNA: TGTGCCAGCAGCTTCGAGGGGGGAGGGGATACGCAGTATTTT. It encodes CASSFEGGGDTQYF.

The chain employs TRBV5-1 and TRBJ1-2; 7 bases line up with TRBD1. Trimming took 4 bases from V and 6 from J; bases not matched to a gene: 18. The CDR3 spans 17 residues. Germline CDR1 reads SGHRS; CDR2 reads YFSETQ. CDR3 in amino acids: CASSHGTGAIAWDGYTF. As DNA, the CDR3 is TGCGCCAGCAGCCATGGTACAGGGGCTATTGCTTGGGATGGCTACACCTTC.

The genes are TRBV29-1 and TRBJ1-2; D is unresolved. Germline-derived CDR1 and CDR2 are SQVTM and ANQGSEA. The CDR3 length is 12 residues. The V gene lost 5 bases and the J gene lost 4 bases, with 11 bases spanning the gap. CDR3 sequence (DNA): TGCAGCGTTTCGGGGAACGTCTATGGCTACACCTTC. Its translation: CSVSGNVYGYTF.

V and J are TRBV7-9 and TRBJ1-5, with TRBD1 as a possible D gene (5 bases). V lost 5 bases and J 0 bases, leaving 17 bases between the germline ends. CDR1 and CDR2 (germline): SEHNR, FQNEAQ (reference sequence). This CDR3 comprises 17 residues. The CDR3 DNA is TGTGCCAGCAGCCCCCCGGGGGGGACCTATAGCAATCAGCCCCAGCATTTT. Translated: CASSPPGGTYSNQPQHF.

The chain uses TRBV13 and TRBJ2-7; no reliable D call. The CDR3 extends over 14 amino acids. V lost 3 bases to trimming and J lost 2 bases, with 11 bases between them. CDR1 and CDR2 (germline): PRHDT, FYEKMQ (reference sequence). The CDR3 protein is CASSFLAIPYEQYF. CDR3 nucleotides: TGTGCCAGCAGCTTTTTGGCAATCCCCTACGAGCAGTACTTC.

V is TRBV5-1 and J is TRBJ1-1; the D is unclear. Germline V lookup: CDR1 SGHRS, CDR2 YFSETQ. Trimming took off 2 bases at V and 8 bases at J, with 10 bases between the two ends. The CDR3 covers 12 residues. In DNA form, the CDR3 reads TGCGCCAGCAGCTTCGGACCGGGAGAAGCTTTCTTT. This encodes CASSFGPGEAFF.

The CDR3 DNA is TGCGCCAGCAGCTCGGCCACATCTGCGGGAGAACCGTTCTTC. This gives the protein CASSSATSAGEPFF. The chain couples TRBV5-1 to TRBJ2-1; 7 nucleotides match TRBD2. The V segment lost 3 bases and the J segment 15 bases; nucleotides outside the gene matches: 15. The CDR3 runs to 14 residues. In germline, CDR1 is SGHRS, CDR2 YFSETQ.

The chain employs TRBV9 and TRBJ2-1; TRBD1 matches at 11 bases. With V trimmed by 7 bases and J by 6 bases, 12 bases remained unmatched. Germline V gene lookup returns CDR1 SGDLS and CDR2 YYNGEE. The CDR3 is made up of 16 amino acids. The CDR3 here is CASGGTGGGEVNEQFF. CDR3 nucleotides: TGTGCCAGCGGAGGGACAGGGGGAGGGGAAGTCAATGAGCAGTTCTTC.

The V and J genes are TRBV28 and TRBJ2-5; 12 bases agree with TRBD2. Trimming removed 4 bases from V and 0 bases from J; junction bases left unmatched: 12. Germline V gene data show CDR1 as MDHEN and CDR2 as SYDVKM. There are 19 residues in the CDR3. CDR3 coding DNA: TGTGCCAGCAGTTCCCTACGGACTAGCGGGATCCCCCACCAAGAGACCCAGTACTTC. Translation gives CASSSLRTSGIPHQETQYF.

CDR3 sequence: CASSYGTSGSYEQYF. The CDR3 nucleotides are TGTGCCAGCAGCTACGGGACTAGCGGGTCCTACGAGCAGTACTTC. The rearrangement uses TRBV7-9 and TRBJ2-7; 12 bases are shared with TRBD2. With 4 bases clipped from V and 1 base from J, the junction kept 2 bases outside the gene matches. The CDR3 has 15 residues. Germline loops: CDR1 SEHNR, CDR2 FQNEAQ (reference sequence).

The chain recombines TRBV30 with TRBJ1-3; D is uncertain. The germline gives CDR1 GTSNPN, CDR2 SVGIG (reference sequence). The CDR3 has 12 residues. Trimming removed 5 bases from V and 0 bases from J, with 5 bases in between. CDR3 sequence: CAWEASGNTIYF. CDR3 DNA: TGTGCCTGGGAGGCCTCTGGAAACACCATATATTTT.

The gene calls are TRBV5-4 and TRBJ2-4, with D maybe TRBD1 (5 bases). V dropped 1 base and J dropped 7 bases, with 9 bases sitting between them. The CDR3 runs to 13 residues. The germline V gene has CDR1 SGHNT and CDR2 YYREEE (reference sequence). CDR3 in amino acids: CASSLPGWNIQYF. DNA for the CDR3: TGTGCCAGCAGCTTGCCAGGGTGGAACATTCAGTACTTC.

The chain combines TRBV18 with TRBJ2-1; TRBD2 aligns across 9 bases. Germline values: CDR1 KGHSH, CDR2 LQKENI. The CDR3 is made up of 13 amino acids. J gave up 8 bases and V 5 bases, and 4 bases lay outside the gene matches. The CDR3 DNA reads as TGTGCCAGCTCAGGAAGCGGGAGGTATGAGCAGTTCTTC. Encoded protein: CASSGSGRYEQFF.

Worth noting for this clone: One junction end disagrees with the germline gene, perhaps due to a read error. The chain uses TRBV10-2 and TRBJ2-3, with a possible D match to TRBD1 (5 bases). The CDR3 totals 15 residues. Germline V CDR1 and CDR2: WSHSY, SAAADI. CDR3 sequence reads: CASSGFRQSTGTQYF. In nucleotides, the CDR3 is TGCGCCAGCAGTGGGTTCAGGCAAAGCACAGGTACGCAGTATTTT.

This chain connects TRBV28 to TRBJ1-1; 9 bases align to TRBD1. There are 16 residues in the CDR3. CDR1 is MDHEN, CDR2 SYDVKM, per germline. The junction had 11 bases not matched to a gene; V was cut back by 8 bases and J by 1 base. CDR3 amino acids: CASGPGTGFTNTEAFF. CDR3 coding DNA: TGTGCCAGCGGGCCGGGGACAGGGTTTACGAACACTGAAGCTTTCTTT.

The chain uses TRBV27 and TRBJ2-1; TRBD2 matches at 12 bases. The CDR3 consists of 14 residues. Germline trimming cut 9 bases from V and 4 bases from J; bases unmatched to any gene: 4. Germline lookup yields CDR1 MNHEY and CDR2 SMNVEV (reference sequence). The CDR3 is CASQLAGGYNEQFF. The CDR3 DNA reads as TGTGCCAGTCAACTAGCGGGAGGATACAATGAGCAGTTCTTC.

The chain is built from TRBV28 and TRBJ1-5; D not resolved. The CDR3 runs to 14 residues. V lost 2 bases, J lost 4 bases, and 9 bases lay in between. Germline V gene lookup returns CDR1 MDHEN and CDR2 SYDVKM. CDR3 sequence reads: CASSLNRGNQPQHF. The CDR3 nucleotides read TGTGCCAGCAGTTTAAACAGAGGGAATCAGCCCCAGCATTTT.

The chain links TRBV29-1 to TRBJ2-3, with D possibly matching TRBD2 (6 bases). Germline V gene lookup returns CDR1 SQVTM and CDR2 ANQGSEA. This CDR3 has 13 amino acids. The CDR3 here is CTLTGPRGDTQYF. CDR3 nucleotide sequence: TGCACCCTCACGGGACCTCGGGGGGATACGCAGTATTTT.

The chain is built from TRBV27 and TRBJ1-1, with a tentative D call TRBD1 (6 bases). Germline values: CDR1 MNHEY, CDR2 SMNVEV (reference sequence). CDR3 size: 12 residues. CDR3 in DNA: TGTGCACCTGGGGGGGCCGTCACTGAAGCTTTCTTT. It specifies CAPGGAVTEAFF.

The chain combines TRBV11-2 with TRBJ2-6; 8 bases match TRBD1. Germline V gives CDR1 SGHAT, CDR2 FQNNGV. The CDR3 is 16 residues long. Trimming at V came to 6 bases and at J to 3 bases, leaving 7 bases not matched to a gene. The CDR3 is CASSAQGASGANVLTF. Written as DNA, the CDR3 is TGTGCCAGCAGTGCCCAGGGGGCGAGTGGGGCCAACGTCCTGACTTTC. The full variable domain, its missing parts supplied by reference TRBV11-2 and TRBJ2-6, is EAGVAQSPRYKIIEKRQSVAFWCNPISGHATLYWYQQILGQGPKLLIQFQNNGVVDDSQLPKDRFSAERLKGVDSTLKIQPAKLEDSAVYLCASSAQGASGANVLTFGAGSRLTVL.

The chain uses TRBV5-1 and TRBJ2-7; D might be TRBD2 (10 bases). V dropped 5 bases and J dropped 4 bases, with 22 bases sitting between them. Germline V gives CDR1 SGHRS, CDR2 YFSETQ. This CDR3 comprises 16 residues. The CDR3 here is CASRVTGGLASYEQYF. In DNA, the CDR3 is TGCGCCAGCAGAGTGACAGGGGGACTAGCGAGTTACGAGCAGTACTTC.

CDR3 residues: CASSLGTSNEQYF. CDR3 sequence (DNA): TGTGCCAGCAGCTTAGGGACTAGCAACGAGCAGTACTTC. This rearrangement joins TRBV7-9 to TRBJ2-7; TRBD2 matches at 8 bases. Germline-derived CDR1 and CDR2 are SEHNR and FQNEAQ (reference sequence). V shed 1 base, J shed 5 bases, and the junction held 1 base outside the gene matches. The CDR3 sequence is 13 residues long. Full variable domain (outside the CDR3, taken from reference TRBV7-9 and TRBJ2-7): DTGVSQNPRHKITKRGQNVTFRCDPISEHNRLYWYRQTLGQGPEFLTYFQNEAQLEKSRLLSDRFSAERPKGSFSTLEIQRTEQGDSAMYLCASSLGTSNEQYFGPGTRLTVT.

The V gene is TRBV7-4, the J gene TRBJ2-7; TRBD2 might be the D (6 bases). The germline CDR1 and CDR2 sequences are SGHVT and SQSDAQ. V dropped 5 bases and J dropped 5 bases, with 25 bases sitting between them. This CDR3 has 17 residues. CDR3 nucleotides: TGTGCCAGCAGCCCGGTTCGTTTGGAGGGAATGATCCACGAGCAGTACTTC. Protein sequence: CASSPVRLEGMIHEQYF.

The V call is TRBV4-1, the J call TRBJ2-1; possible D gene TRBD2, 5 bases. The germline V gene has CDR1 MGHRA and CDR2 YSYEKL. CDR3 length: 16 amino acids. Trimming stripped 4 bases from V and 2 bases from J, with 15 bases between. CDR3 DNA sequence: TGCGCCAGCAGCCCCCGGGAATCAGACGCCTACAATGAGCAGTTCTTC. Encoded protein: CASSPRESDAYNEQFF.

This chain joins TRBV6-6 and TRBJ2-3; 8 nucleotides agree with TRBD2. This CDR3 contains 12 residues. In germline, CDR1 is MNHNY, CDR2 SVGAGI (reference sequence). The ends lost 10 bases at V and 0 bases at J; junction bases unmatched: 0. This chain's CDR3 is CATSGSTDTQYF. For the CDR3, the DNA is TGTGCCACTAGCGGGAGCACAGATACGCAGTATTTT.